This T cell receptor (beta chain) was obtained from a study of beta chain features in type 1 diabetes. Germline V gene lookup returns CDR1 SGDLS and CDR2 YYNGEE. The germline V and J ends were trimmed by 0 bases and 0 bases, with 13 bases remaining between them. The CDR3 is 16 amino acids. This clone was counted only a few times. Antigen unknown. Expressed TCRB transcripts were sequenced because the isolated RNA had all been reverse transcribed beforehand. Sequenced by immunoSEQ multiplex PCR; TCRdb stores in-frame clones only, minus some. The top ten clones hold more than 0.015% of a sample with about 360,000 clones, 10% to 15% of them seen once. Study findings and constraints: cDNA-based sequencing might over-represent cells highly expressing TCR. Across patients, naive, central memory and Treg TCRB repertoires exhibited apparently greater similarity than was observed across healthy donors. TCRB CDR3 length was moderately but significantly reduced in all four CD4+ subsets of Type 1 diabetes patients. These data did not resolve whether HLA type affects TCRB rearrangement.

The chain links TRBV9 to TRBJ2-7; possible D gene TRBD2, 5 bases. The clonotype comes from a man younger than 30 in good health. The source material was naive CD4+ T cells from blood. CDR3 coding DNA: TGTGCCAGCAGCGTAGGGGTCCGTGGGAGCTCCTACGAGCAGTACTTC. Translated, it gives CASSVGVRGSSYEQYF.